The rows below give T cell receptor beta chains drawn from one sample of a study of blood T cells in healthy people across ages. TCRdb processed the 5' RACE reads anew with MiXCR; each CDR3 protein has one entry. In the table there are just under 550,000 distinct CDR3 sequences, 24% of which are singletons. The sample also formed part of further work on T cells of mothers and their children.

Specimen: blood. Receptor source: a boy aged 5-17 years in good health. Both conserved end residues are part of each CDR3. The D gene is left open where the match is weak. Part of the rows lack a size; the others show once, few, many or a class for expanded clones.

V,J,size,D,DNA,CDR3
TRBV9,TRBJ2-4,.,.,TGCGCCAGCAGCCCCAGAAGTTCGCAAAGCCTTAAAAACATTCAGTACTTC,CASSPRSSQSLKNIQYF
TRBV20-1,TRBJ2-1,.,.,TGCAGTGCCCTGGAGGGAGTAGTCCCCTCATCCTACAATGAGCAGTTCTTC,CSALEGVVPSSYNEQFF
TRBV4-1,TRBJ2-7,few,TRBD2,TGCGCCAGCAGCCAAGGGAGGGCACCGAGCGGGAGCCACGAGCAGTACTTC,CASSQGRAPSGSHEQYF
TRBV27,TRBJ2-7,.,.,TGTGCCAGCAGTTACTCTCCGGACGAAAGATACGAGCAGTACTTC,CASSYSPDERYEQYF
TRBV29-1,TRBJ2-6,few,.,TGCAGCGTTGAAGAGGGCTGTGGGTGCCTCTCTGGGGCCAACGTCCTGACTTTC,CSVEEGCGCLSGANVLTF
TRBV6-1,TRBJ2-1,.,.,TGTGCCGGCAGGGGCGACAGATTCCTATTCTTC,CAGRGDRFLFF
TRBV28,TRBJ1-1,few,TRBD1,TGTGCCAGCAGAAAAAGGGACAGGGGGCGATCTGAAGCTTTCTTT,CASRKRDRGRSEAFF
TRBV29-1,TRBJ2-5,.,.,TGCAGCGTGGGGTTGCAGGGAGCGGAATGGGAGACCCAGTACTTC,CSVGLQGAEWETQYF
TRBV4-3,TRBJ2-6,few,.,TGCGCCAGCAGCCAAGAGTCCGGTACTGGGGCCAACGTCCTGACTTTC,CASSQESGTGANVLTF
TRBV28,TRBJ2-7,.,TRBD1,TGTGCCAGCAGTTTTGCAGGGGGAGCCTACGAGCAGTACTTC,CASSFAGGAYEQYF
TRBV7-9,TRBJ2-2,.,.,TGTGCCAGCAGCCTCTCCAGGGAGTGGGGGGAGCTGTTTTTT,CASSLSREWGELFF
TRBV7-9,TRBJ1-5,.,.,TGTGCCAGCAGCCAGGGTTGGGAACAGCCCCAGCATTTT,CASSQGWEQPQHF
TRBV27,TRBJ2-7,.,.,TGTGCCAGCAGTCTCCGGTGGGGCTACGAGCAGTACTTC,CASSLRWGYEQYF
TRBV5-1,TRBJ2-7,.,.,TGCGCCAGCAGCTTGGGCAGAGTGTTTGTGGACGAGCAGTACTTC,CASSLGRVFVDEQYF
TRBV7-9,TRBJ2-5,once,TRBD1,TGTGCCAGCAGCTTAGAGTCAGACAGGGGTGGAGAGACCCAGTACTTC,CASSLESDRGGETQYF
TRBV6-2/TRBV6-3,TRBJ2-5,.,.,TGTGCCAGCAGTTACGGGCGGATCTCCTACGAGCAGTGCTTC,CASSYGRISYEQCF
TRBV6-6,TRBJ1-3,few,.,TGTGCCAGCAGTTACTCGCGCCCAGAGTCTGGAAACACCATATATTTT,CASSYSRPESGNTIYF
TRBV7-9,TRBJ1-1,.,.,TGTGCCAGCAGTCTAAGCCTCCGGGGGGGAACTGAAGCTTTCTTT,CASSLSLRGGTEAFF
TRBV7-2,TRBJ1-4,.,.,TGTGCCAGCAGCTCTCAGTTTGGGGGCGTCTATGAAAAACTGTTTTTT,CASSSQFGGVYEKLFF
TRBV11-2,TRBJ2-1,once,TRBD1,TGTGCCAGCAGCACCGGGACAGGTCGTATCGATGAGCAGTTCTTC,CASSTGTGRIDEQFF
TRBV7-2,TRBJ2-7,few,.,TGTGCCAGCAGCTCATATTCGGCTACCTACGAGCAGTACTTC,CASSSYSATYEQYF
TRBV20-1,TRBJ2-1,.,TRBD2,TGCAGTGCTAGAGCGGGGGGATACAATGAGCAGTTCTTC,CSARAGGYNEQFF
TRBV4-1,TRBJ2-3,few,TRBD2,TGCGCCAGCAGCCAAGTTCCGGGACTAGCGGGAGGAGATACGCAGTATTTT,CASSQVPGLAGGDTQYF
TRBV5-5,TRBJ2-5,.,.,TGTGCCAGCAGCTTGGTGGGCTCAACATACCAAGAGACCCAGTACTTC,CASSLVGSTYQETQYF
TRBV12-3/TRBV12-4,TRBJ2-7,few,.,TGTGCCAGCAGTTGGGGGGGCAACGAGCAGTACTTC,CASSWGGNEQYF